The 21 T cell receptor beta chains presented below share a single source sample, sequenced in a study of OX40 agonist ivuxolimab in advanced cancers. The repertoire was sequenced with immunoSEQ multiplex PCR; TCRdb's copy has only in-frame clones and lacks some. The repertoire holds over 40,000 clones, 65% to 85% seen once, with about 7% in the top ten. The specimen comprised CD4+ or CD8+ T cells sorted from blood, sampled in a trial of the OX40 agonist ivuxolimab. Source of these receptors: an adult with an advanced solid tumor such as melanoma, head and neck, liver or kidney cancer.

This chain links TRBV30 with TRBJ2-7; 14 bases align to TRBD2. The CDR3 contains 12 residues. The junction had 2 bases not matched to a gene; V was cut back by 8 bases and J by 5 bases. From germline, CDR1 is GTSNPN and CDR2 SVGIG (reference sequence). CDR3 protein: CAGTSGGHEQYF. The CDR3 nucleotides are TGTGCCGGGACTAGCGGGGGTCACGAGCAGTACTTC.

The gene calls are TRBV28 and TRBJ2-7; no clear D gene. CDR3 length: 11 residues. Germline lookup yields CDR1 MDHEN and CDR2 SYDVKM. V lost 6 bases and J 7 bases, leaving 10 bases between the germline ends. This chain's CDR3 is CASSVEREQYF. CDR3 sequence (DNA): TGTGCCAGCAGCGTCGAAAGGGAGCAGTACTTC.

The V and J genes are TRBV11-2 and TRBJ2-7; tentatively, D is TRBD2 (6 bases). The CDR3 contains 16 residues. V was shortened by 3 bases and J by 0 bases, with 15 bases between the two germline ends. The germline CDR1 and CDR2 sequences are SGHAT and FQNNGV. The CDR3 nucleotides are TGTGCCAGCAGCTTCCTCGTTGCGGGGAACTCCTACGAGCAGTACTTC. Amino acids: CASSFLVAGNSYEQYF.

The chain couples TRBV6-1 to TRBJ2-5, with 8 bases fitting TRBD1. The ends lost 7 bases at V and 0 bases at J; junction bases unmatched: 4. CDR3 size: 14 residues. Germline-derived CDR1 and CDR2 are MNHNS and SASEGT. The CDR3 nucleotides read TGTGCCAGCAACCACAGGGGGTACCAAGAGACCCAGTACTTC. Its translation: CASNHRGYQETQYF.

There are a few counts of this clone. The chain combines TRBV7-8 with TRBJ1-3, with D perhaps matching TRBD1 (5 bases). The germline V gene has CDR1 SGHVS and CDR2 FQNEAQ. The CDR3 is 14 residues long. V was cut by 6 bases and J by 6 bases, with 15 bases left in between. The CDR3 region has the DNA TGTGCCAGCAGTTCTCCGGGACTCATAAACACCATATATTTT. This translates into CASSSPGLINTIYF.

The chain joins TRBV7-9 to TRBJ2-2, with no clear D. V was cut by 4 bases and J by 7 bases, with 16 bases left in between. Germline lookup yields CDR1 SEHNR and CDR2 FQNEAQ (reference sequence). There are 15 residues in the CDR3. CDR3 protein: CASSSSIRVYGELFF. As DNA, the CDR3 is TGTGCCAGCAGCTCCTCGATAAGGGTCTACGGGGAGCTGTTTTTT.

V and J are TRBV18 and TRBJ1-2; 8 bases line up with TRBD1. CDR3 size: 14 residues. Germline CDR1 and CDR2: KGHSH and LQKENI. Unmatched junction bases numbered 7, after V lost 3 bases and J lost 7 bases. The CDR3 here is CASSPGQGVGGYTF. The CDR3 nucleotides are TGTGCCAGCTCACCTGGACAGGGCGTGGGTGGCTACACCTTC.

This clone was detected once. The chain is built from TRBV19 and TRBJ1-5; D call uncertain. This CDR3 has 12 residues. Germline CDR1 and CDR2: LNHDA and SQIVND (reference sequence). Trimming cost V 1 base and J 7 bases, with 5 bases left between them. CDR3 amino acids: CASSIGIQPQHF. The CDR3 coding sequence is TGTGCCAGTAGTATAGGTATCCAGCCCCAGCATTTT.

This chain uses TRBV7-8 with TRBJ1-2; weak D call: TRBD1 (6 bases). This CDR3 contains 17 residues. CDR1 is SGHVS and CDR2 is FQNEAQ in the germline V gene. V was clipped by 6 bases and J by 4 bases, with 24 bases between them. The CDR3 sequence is CASSDRTGLRSFYGYTF. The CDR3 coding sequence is TGTGCCAGCAGTGATAGAACAGGGCTACGCTCCTTCTATGGCTACACCTTC.

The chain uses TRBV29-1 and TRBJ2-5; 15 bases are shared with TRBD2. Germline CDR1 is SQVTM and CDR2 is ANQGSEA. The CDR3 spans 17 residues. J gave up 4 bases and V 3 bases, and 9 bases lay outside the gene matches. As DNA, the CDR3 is TGCAGCGTTGACGGACTAGCGGGAGGGGGCCAGGGAGAGACCCAGTACTTC. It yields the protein CSVDGLAGGGQGETQYF.

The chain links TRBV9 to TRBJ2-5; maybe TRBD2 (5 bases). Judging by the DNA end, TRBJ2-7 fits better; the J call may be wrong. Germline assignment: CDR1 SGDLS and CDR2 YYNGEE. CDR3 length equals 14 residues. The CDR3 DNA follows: TGTGCCAGCAGCGTAAGGTGGGAGCCGTACGAGCAGTACTTC. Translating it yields CASSVRWEPYEQYF.

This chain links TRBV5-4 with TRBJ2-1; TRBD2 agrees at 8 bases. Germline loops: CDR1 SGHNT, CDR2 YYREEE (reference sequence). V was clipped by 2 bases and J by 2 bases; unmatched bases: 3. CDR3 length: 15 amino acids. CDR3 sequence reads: CASSFQRETYNEQFF. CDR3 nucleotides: TGTGCCAGCAGCTTTCAGCGGGAGACCTACAATGAGCAGTTCTTC.

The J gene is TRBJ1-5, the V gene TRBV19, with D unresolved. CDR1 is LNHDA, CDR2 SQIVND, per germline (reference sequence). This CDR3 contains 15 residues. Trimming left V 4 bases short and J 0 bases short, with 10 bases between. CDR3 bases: TGTGCCAGTAGTAATATGCCGGATAGCAATCAGCCCCAGCATTTT. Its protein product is CASSNMPDSNQPQHF.

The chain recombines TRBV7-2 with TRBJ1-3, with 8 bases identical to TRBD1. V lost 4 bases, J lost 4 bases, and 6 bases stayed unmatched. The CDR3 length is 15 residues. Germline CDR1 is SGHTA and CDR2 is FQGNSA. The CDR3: CASSSDRVLGNTIYF. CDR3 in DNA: TGTGCCAGCAGCTCGGACAGGGTCTTGGGAAACACCATATATTTT.

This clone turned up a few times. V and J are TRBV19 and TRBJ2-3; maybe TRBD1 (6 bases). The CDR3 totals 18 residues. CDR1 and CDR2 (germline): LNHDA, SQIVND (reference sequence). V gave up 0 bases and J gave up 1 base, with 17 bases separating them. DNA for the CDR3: TGTGCCAGTAGTATAGAGGGGGCCCTCCCGAGGGGCACAGATACGCAGTATTTT. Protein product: CASSIEGALPRGTDTQYF. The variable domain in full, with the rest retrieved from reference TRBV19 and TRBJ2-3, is DGGITQSPKYLFRKEGQNVTLSCEQNLNHDAMYWYRQDPGQGLRLIYYSQIVNDFQKGDIAEGYSVSREKKESFPLTVTSAQKNPTAFYLCASSIEGALPRGTDTQYFGPGTRLTVL.

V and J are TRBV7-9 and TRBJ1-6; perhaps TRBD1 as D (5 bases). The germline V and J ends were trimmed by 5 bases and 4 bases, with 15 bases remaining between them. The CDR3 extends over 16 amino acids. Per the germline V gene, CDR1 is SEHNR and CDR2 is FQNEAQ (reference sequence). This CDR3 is CASSPRNRPYNSPLHF. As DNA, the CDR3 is TGTGCCAGCAGCCCCAGGAACAGGCCTTATAATTCACCCCTCCACTTT.

The CDR3 coding sequence is TGTGCCAGCAGCTTAGTAGGGAGACACAATGAGCAGTTCTTC. It encodes CASSLVGRHNEQFF. The chain recombines TRBV7-2 with TRBJ2-1; possible D gene TRBD2, 5 bases. CDR3 length: 14 amino acids. Germline CDR1 is SGHTA and CDR2 is FQGNSA. The V end lost 1 base, the J end lost 5 bases, and 9 bases lay between the germline ends.

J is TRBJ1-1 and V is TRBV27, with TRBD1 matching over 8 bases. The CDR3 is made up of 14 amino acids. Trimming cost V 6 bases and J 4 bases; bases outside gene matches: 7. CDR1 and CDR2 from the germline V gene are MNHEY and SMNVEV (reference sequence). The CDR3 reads CASRPRGRSTEAFF. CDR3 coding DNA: TGTGCCAGCAGACCCAGGGGGCGGAGCACTGAAGCTTTCTTT.

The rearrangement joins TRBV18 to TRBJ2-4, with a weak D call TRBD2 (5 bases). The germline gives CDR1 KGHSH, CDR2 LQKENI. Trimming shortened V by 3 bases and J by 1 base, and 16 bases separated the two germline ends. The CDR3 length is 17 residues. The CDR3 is CASSPDPSRGAKNIQYF. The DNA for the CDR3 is TGTGCCAGCTCACCTGACCCCTCCCGGGGTGCCAAAAACATTCAGTACTTC.

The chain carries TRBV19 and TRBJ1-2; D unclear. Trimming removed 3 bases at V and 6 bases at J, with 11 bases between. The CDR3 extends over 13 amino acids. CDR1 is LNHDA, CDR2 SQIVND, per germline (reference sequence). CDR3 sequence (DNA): TGTGCCAGTAGTATTGGGGAGATCAATGGCTACACCTTC. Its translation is CASSIGEINGYTF.

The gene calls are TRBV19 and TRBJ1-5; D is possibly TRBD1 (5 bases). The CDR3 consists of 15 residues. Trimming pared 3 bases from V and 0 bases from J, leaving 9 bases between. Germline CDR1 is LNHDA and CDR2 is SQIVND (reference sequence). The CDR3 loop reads CASSMVQVSNQPQHF. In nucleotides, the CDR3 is TGTGCCAGTAGTATGGTACAGGTTAGCAATCAGCCCCAGCATTTT.